This is a list of T cell receptor beta chains from one sample in a study of naive and memory T cell subsets. MiXCR, applied by TCRdb to the UMI-ligation and nested PCR reads, yields one record per CDR3 protein. The sample has tens of thousands of distinct CDR3 sequences, about 7% seen once. The sequencing input was central memory CD4+ T cells from blood. Every receptor here comes from a human donor in good health. The CDR3 runs from the conserved cysteine through the conserved F or W. Fields, in order: clone size, J gene, V gene, D gene, CDR3 protein, CDR3 DNA. A D gene is named only where the DNA matches it firmly. Clone size is given for some rows only: seen once, a few or many times, or a class if the clone is expanded.

>many|TRBJ2-1|TRBV11-2|NA
CASSPMRNEQFF
TGTGCCAGCAGCCCCATGAGAAATGAGCAGTTCTTC
>few|TRBJ2-2|TRBV7-8|TRBD1
CASSTKQGTGELFF
TGTGCCAGCAGCACTAAACAGGGGACCGGGGAGCTGTTTTTT
>few|TRBJ2-7|TRBV29-1|NA
CSVGVSGLAYEQYF
TGCAGCGTTGGAGTCAGTGGGCTGGCCTACGAGCAGTACTTC
>NA|TRBJ2-1|TRBV12-3/TRBV12-4|TRBD2
CASSLFTSGSGEQFF
TGTGCCAGCAGTTTATTCACTAGCGGGAGTGGAGAGCAGTTCTTC
>medium-sized|TRBJ1-1|TRBV30|NA
CAWSASKNSGSAEAFF
TGTGCCTGGAGTGCTTCGAAGAATTCCGGAAGCGCAGAAGCTTTCTTT
>NA|TRBJ2-2|TRBV18|NA
CASSPDRGQMLGSGELFF
TGTGCCAGCTCACCGGATCGAGGACAGATGCTGGGTTCCGGGGAGCTGTTTTTT
>few|TRBJ2-3|TRBV20-1|NA
CSARDPGHSTDTQYF
TGCAGTGCTAGAGATCCCGGGCATAGCACAGATACGCAGTATTTT
>few|TRBJ2-1|TRBV7-2|TRBD2
CASSLAVSSYNEQFF
TGTGCCAGCAGCCTAGCGGTAAGCTCCTACAATGAGCAGTTCTTC
>NA|TRBJ1-5|TRBV10-3|TRBD1
CAISGQGGQPQHF
TGTGCCATCAGTGGACAGGGAGGGCAGCCCCAGCATTTT
>many|TRBJ2-1|TRBV7-7|TRBD2
CASSLGTSIYNEQFF
TGTGCTAGCAGCTTAGGGACTAGCATCTACAATGAGCAGTTCTTC
>many|TRBJ2-2|TRBV6-2/TRBV6-3|NA
CASSHRNRAGNTGELFF
TGTGCCAGCAGTCATCGGAACAGGGCAGGAAACACCGGGGAGCTGTTTTTT
>NA|TRBJ2-3|TRBV11-1|TRBD1
CASSLEGQETDTQYF
TGTGCCAGCAGCTTAGAGGGACAGGAGACAGATACGCAGTATTTT
>many|TRBJ1-1|TRBV6-6|NA
CASSYLVGDTEAFF
TGTGCCAGCAGTTACCTGGTAGGGGACACTGAAGCTTTCTTT